The subject of this entry is one TCR beta chain. Its cognate antigen is unknown. A read error may be the cause here, since a much bigger clone is one base away. Unsorted PBMC DNA was run through sequencing on ten immunoSEQ deep assay plates. Generated by immunoSEQ multiplex PCR, the TCRdb table keeps only in-frame clones and is missing some. Of approximately 440,000 clones listed, 60% to 80% were seen once; the top ten hold around 12%. This specimen comes from a study of shared clonotypes between healthy human individuals. Across the whole study: The cohort had a couple of women and a few men, ages 18 to 49.

CDR1 SGDLS and CDR2 YYNGEE come from the germline V gene. The ends were cut back, 3 bases at V and 4 bases at J, with 10 bases in the middle. The CDR3 extends over 13 amino acids. Regarding the study as a whole: It was expected that sequencing depth would affect clonotype sharing among donors. The study drew on few donors, limiting represented genetic and exposure-history diversity.

This chain links TRBV9 with TRBJ1-2, with D possibly matching TRBD1 (6 bases). The source is a woman in her thirties or forties in good health. Some clones in this sample may be carry-over from other donors' samples. Sample: PBMCs. CDR3 protein: CASSEDSGYGYTF. Written as DNA, the CDR3 is TGTGCCAGCAGCGAGGACAGCGGCTATGGCTACACCTTC.